The T cell receptor (beta chain) described here comes from a study of cytomegalovirus exposure and HLA in healthy donors. The CDR3 is 16 residues long. The V gene's germline CDR1 is SGHTA and CDR2 FQGNSA. V lost 1 base and J lost 0, with 11 bases in between. Concerning this clone: Its specificity is not known.

PCR employed 60 Vbeta and 13 Jbeta primers. TCRdb's table, derived via immunoSEQ multiplex PCR, lists solely in-frame clones and lacks some. The data contain 90,000 to 150,000 clones, 78% of them singletons. Overall study findings and caveats: Despite most TCR sequences being rare, some public TCRs occurred in many donors.

This TCR was recovered from a woman aged 25 to 39 in good health and CMV-seropositive. Sequences were obtained from PBMCs. The chain links TRBV7-2 to TRBJ2-3; no definite D call. CDR3 bases: TGTGCCAGCAGCTTAGGAATAGGTAGCAGCACAGATACGCAGTATTTT. This encodes CASSLGIGSSTDTQYF.